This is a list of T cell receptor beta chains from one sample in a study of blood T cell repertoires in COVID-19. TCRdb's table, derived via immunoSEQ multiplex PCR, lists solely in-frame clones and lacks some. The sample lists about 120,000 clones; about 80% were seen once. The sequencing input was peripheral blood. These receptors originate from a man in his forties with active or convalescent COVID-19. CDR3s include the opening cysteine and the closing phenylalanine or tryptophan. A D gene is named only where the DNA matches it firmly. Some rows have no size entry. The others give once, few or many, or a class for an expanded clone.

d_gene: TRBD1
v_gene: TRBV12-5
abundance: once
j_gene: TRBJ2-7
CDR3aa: CASGLGTGIYEQYF
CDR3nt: TGTGCTAGTGGTTTAGGGACAGGGATCTACGAGCAGTACTTC

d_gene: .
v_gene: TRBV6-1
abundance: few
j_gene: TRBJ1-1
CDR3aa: CASSEGTVNTEAFF
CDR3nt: TGTGCCAGCAGTGAAGGGACAGTGAACACTGAAGCTTTCTTT

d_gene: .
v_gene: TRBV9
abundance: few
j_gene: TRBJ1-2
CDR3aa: CASSAPSSGSTYGYTF
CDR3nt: TGTGCCAGCAGCGCCCCTTCCTCCGGGAGTACCTATGGCTACACCTTC

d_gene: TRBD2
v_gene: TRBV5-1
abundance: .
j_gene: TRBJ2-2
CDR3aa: CASSLNPAGGGSNTGELFF
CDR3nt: TGCGCCAGCAGCTTGAACCCAGCGGGAGGAGGGTCGAACACCGGGGAGCTGTTTTTT

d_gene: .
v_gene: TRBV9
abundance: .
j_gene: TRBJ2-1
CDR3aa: CASSFRLEWRSYNEQFF
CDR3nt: TGTGCCAGCAGCTTTCGACTAGAGTGGCGCTCCTACAATGAGCAGTTCTTC

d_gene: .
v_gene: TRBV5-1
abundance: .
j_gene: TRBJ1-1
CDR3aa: CASSTRMNQNTEAFF
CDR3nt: TGCGCCAGCAGCACGCGCATGAATCAGAACACTGAAGCTTTCTTT

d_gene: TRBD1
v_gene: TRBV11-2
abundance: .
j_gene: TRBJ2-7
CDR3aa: CASSLTSGGSYEQYF
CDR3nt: TGTGCCAGCAGCTTGACTTCAGGGGGATCCTACGAGCAGTACTTC

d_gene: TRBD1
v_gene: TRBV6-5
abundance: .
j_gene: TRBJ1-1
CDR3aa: CASRSGTGWSEAFF
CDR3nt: TGTGCCAGCAGATCAGGGACAGGCTGGTCTGAAGCTTTCTTT

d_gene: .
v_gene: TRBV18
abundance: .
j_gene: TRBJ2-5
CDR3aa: CASSSQETQYF
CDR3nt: TGTGCCAGCTCGAGCCAAGAGACCCAGTACTTC

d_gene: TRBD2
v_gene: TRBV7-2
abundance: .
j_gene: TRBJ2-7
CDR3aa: CASTRTSGSYEQYF
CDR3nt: TGTGCCAGCACTCGGACTAGCGGGTCCTACGAGCAGTACTTC

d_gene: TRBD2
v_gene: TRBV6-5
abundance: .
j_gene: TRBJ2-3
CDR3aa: CASSLERGVRVTQYF
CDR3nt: TGTGCCAGCAGTTTGGAGCGGGGGGTCCGGGTTACGCAGTATTTT

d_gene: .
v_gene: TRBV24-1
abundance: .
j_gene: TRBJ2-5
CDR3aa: CATSDKTGLGETQYF
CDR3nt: TGTGCCACCAGTGACAAAACAGGGCTCGGGGAGACCCAGTACTTC

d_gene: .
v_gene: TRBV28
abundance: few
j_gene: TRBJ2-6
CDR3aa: CASSSRAVLGVLTF
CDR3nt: TGTGCCAGCAGTTCCAGGGCGGTGTTGGGAGTCCTGACTTTC

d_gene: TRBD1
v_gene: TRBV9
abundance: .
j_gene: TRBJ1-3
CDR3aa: CASSTLTGAGNTIYF
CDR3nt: TGTGCCAGCAGCACACTAACAGGGGCTGGAAACACCATATATTTT

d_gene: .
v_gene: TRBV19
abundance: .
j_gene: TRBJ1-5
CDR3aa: CASGFGNQPQHF
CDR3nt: TGTGCCAGCGGCTTCGGGAATCAGCCCCAGCATTTT

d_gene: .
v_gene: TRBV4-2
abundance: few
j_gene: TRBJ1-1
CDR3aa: CASSQETGNTEAFF
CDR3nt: TGTGCCAGCAGCCAAGAGACAGGGAACACTGAAGCTTTCTTT

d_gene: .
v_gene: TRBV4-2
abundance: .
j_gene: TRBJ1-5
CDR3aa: CASSQDPNTQGNSNQPQHF
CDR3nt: TGTGCCAGCAGCCAAGATCCGAATACACAGGGCAATAGCAATCAGCCCCAGCATTTT

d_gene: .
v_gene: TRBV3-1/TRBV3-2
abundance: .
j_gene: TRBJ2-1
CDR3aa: CASSHQTPRDEQFF
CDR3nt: TGTGCCAGCAGCCATCAAACCCCCAGGGATGAGCAGTTCTTC

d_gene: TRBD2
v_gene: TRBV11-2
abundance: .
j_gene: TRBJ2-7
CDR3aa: CASSFQRDSYEQYF
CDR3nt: TGTGCCAGCAGCTTCCAGCGGGACTCCTACGAGCAGTACTTC

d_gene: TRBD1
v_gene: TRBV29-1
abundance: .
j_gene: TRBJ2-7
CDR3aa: CSVALTGAFSYEQYF
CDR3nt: TGCAGCGTTGCCCTGACAGGGGCCTTCTCCTACGAGCAGTACTTC

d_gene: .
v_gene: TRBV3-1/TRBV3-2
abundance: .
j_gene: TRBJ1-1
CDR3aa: CASSQAGNLMNTEAFF
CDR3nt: TGTGCCAGCAGCCAAGCGGGAAATCTAATGAACACTGAAGCTTTCTTT

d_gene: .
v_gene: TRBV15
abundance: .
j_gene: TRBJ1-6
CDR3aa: CATSANSPLHF
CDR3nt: TGTGCCACCAGCGCGAATTCACCCCTCCACTTT

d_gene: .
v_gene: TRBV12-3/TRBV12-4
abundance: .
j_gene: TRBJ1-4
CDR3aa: CASSFNFREKLFF
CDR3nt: TGTGCCAGCAGTTTTAACTTCCGGGAAAAACTGTTTTTT

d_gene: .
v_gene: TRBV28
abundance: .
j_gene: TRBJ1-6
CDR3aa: CASSRGALSSPLHF
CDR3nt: TGTGCCAGCAGCCGAGGAGCCCTTTCTTCACCCCTCCACTTT

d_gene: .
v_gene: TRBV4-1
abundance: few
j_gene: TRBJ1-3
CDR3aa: CASSQGQRFGNTIYF
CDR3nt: TGCGCCAGCAGCCAAGGACAGAGGTTCGGAAACACCATATATTTT

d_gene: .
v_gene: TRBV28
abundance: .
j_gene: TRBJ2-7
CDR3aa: CASSGAYEQYF
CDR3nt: TGTGCCAGCAGCGGTGCCTACGAGCAGTACTTC

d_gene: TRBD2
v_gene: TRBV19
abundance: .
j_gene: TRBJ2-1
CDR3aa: CASSQGLAGGKNEQFF
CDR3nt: TGTGCCAGTAGTCAGGGACTAGCGGGAGGGAAAAATGAGCAGTTCTTC

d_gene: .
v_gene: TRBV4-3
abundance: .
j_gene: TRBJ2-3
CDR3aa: CASSQGIEADTQYF
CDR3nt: TGCGCCAGCAGCCAAGGGATCGAGGCAGATACGCAGTATTTT

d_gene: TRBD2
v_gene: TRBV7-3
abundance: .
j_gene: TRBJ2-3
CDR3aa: CASSPLTSGRMSGDTQYF
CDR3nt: TGTGCCAGCAGCCCCCTCACTAGCGGGAGGATGAGTGGAGATACGCAGTATTTT

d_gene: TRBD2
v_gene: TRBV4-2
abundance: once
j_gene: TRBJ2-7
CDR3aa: CASSQTSGSSYEQYF
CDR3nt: TGTGCCAGCAGCCAGACTAGCGGGAGCTCCTACGAGCAGTACTTC

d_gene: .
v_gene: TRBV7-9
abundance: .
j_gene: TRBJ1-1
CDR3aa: CASSPHQDTEAFF
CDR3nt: TGTGCCAGCAGCCCCCACCAGGACACTGAAGCTTTCTTT

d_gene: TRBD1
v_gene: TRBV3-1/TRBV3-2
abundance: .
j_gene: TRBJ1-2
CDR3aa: CASSPRGRVYGYTF
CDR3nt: TGTGCCAGCAGCCCCAGGGGGCGCGTCTATGGCTACACCTTC

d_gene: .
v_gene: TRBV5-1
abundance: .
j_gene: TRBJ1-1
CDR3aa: CASSLGSMNTEAFF
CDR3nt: TGCGCCAGCAGCTTGGGTAGCATGAACACTGAAGCTTTCTTT

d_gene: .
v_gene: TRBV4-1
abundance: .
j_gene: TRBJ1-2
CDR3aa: CASSQEIRDSYTF
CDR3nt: TGCGCCAGCAGCCAAGAGATTCGGGACAGCTACACCTTC

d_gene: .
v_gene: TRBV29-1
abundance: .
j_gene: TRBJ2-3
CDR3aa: CSAAPRVVGDTQYF
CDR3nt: TGCAGCGCCGCCCCCAGGGTAGTCGGGGATACGCAGTATTTT

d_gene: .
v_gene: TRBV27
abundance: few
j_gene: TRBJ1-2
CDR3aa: CASAPKPPYGYTF
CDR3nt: TGTGCCAGCGCCCCCAAGCCCCCGTATGGCTACACCTTC

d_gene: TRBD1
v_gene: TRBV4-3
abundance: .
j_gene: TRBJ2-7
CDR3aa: CASSPHSGTGSGEQYF
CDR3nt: TGCGCCAGCAGCCCACACTCCGGGACAGGGTCGGGGGAGCAGTACTTC

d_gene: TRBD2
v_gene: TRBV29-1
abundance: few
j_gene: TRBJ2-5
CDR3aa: CSVTRLAGGMETQYF
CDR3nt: TGCAGCGTGACCCGCCTAGCGGGAGGGATGGAGACCCAGTACTTC

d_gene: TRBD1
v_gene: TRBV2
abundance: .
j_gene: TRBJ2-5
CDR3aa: CASSENGQGKTQYF
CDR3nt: TGTGCCAGCAGTGAAAATGGACAGGGAAAGACCCAGTACTTC

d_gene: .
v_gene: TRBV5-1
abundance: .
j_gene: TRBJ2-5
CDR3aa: CASSGGGPQETQYF
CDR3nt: TGCGCCAGCAGCGGGGGAGGACCCCAAGAGACCCAGTACTTC

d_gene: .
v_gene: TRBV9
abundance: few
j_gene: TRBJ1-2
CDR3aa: CASSVDYGENGYTF
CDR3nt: TGTGCCAGCAGCGTAGATTATGGGGAGAATGGCTACACCTTC

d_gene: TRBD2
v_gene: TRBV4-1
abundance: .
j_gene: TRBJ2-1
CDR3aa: CASSHQSGRDAYNEQFF
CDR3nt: TGCGCCAGCAGCCACCAAAGTGGGAGGGACGCCTACAATGAGCAGTTCTTC

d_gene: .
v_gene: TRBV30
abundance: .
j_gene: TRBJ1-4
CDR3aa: CAWSGTRGFEKLFF
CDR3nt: TGTGCCTGGAGCGGCACGCGGGGGTTTGAAAAACTGTTTTTT

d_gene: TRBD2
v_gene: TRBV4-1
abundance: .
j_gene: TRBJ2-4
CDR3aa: CASSQERALAGTKNIQYF
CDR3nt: TGCGCCAGCAGCCAAGAAAGGGCGCTAGCGGGAACCAAAAACATTCAGTACTTC

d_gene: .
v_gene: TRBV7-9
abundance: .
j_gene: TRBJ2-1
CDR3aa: CASSGAGRREQFF
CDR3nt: TGTGCCAGCAGCGGAGCGGGCAGAAGAGAGCAGTTCTTC

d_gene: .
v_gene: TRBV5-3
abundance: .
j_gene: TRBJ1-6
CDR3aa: CARSSRAASYNSPLHF
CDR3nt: TGTGCCAGAAGCTCCCGCGCCGCCTCCTATAATTCACCCCTCCACTTT

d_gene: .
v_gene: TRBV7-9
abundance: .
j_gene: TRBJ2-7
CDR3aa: CASSLDGSSYEQYF
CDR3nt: TGTGCCAGCAGCTTAGACGGGAGCTCCTACGAGCAGTACTTC

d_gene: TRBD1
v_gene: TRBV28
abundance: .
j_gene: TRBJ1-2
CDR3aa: CASSALLGGANYGYTF
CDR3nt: TGTGCCAGCAGTGCCCTATTAGGGGGCGCTAACTATGGCTACACCTTC

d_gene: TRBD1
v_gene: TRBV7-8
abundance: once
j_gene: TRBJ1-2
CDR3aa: CASSLRQGEEGYTF
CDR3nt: TGTGCCAGCAGCCTACGACAGGGAGAGGAGGGCTACACCTTC

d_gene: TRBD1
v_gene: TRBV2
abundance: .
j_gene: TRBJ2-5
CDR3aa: CASRRTGEETQYF
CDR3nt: TGTGCCAGCCGTCGGACAGGAGAAGAGACCCAGTACTTC

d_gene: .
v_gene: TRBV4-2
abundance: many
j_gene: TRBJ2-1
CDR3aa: CASSQDMSGSGGLEQFF
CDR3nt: TGTGCCAGCAGCCAAGATATGAGCGGATCCGGGGGGCTTGAGCAGTTCTTC

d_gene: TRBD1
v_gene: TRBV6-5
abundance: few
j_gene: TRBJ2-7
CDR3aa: CASSLTGTGVYEQYF
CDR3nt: TGTGCCAGCAGTCTAACCGGGACAGGGGTGTACGAGCAGTACTTC

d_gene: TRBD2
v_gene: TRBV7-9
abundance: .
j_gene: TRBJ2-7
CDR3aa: CASSFLLAGAGEQYF
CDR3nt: TGTGCCAGCAGCTTTTTGCTAGCGGGAGCCGGCGAGCAGTACTTC

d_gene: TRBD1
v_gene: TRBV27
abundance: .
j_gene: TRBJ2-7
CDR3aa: CASRSASDRVYEQYF
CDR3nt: TGTGCCAGCAGATCAGCCTCGGACAGGGTTTACGAGCAGTACTTC

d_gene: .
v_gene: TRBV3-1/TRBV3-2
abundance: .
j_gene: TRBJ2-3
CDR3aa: CASSQGRGTQYF
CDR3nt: TGTGCCAGCAGCCAAGGAAGGGGTACGCAGTATTTT

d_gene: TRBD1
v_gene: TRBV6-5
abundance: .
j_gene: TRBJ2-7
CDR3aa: CASGDRTMGSYEQYF
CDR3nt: TGTGCCAGCGGGGACAGGACGATGGGCTCCTACGAGCAGTACTTC

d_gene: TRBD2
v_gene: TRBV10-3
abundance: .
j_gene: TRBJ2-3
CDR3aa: CAISETSGGVTDTQYF
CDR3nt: TGTGCCATCAGTGAGACTAGCGGGGGGGTGACAGATACGCAGTATTTT

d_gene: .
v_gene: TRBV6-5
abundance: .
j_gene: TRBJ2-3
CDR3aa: CASSYSSGLITDTQYF
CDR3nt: TGTGCCAGCAGTTACTCTTCTGGACTAATCACAGATACGCAGTATTTT

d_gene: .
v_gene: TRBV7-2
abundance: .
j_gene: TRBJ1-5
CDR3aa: CASSLARDYFQPQHF
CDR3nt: TGTGCCAGCAGCTTAGCGCGGGACTACTTCCAGCCCCAGCATTTT